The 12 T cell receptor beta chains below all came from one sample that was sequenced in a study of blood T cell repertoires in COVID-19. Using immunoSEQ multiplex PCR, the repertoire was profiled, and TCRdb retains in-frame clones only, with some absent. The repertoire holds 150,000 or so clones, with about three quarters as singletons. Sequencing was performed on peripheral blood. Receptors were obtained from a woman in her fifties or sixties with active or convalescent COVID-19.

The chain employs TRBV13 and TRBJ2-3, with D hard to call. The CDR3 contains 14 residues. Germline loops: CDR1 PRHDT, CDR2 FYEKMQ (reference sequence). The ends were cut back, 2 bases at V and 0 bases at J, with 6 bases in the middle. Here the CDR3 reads CASSLHGSTDTQYF. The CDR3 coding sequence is TGTGCCAGCAGCTTACACGGTAGCACAGATACGCAGTATTTT. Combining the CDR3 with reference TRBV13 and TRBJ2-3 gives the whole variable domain AAGVIQSPRHLIKEKRETATLKCYPIPRHDTVYWYQQGPGQDPQFLISFYEKMQSDKGSIPDRFSAQQFSDYHSELNMSSLELGDSALYFCASSLHGSTDTQYFGPGTRLTVL.

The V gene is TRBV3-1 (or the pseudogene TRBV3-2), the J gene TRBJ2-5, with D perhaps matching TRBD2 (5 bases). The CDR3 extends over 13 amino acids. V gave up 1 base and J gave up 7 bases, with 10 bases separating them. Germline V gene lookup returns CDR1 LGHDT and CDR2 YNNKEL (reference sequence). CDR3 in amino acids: CASSQVGEGTQYF. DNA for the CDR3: TGTGCCAGCAGCCAAGTCGGGGAAGGGACCCAGTACTTC.

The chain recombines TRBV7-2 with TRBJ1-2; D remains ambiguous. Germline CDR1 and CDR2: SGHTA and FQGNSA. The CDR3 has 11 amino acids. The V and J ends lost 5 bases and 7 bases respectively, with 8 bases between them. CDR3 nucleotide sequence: TGTGCCAGCAGCACCCTTAGTGGCTACACCTTC. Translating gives CASSTLSGYTF.

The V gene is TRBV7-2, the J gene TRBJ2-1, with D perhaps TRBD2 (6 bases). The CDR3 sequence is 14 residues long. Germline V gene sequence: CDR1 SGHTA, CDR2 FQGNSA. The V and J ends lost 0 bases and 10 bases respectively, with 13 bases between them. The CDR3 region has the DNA TGTGCCAGCAGCTTAGCGATGGGGCGGGAAGAGCAGTTCTTC. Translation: CASSLAMGREEQFF.

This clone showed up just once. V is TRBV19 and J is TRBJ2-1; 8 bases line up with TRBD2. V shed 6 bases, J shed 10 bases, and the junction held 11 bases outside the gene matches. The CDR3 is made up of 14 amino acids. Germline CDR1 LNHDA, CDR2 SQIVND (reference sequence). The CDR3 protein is CASSPSGGRGEQFF. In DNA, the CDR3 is TGTGCCAGTAGCCCGAGCGGGGGCCGGGGGGAGCAGTTCTTC.

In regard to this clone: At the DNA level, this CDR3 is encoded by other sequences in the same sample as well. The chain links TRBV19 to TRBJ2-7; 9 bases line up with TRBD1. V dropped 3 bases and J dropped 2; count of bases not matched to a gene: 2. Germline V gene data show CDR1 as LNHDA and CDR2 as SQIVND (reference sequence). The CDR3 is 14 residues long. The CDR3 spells CASSIGTGTYEQYF. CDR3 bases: TGTGCCAGTAGTATCGGGACAGGGACCTACGAGCAGTACTTC.

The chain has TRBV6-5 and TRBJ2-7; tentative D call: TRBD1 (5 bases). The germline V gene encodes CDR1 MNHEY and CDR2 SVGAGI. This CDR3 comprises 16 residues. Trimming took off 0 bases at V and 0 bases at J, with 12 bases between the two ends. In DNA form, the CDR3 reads TGTGCCAGCAGTTACTCCGACAGAGAAATCTCCTACGAGCAGTACTTC. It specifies CASSYSDREISYEQYF.

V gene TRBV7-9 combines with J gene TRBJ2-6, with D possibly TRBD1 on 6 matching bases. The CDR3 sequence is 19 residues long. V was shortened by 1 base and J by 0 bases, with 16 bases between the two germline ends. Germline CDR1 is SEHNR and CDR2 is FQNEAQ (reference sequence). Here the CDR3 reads CASSLVGGAPYSGANVLTF. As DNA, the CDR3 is TGTGCCAGCAGCTTAGTAGGGGGTGCCCCTTACTCTGGGGCCAACGTCCTGACTTTC.

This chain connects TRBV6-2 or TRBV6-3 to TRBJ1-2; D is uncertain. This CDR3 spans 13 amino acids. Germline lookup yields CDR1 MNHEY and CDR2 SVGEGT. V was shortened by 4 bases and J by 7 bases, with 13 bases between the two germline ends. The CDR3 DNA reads TGTGCCAGCAGTTCCCGAGGAAGTTTTGGCTACACCTTC. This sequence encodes CASSSRGSFGYTF.

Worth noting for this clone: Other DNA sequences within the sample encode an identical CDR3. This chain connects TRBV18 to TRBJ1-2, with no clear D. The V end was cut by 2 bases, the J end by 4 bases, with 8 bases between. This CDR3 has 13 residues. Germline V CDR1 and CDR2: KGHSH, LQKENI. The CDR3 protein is CASSPTDSYGYTF. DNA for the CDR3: TGTGCCAGCTCACCAACGGACTCCTATGGCTACACCTTC.

The CDR3 DNA reads as TGTGCCAGCAGTTTACCGGGGGCGACTAGCGGTCAGCCCCAGCATTTT. It is translated as CASSLPGATSGQPQHF. The rearrangement links TRBV28 to TRBJ1-5, with a tentative D call TRBD1 (6 bases). Germline assignment: CDR1 MDHEN and CDR2 SYDVKM. This CDR3 region has 16 residues. V lost 2 bases, J lost 6 bases, and 17 bases lay in between.

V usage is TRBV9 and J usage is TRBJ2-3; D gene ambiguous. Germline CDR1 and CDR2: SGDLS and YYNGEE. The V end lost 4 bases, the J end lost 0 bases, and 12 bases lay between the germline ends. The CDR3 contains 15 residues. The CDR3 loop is CASSSSAGSTDTQYF. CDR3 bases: TGTGCCAGCAGCTCCTCAGCAGGAAGCACAGATACGCAGTATTTT.